Listed below are T cell receptor beta chains from one sample, sequenced in a study of blood T cell repertoires in COVID-19. Sequencing was performed with immunoSEQ multiplex PCR; in TCRdb, only in-frame clones are kept and a portion is missing. The top ten clones hold roughly 5.7% of a sample with about 230,000 clones, around 88% of them seen once. Sequencing input: peripheral blood. The receptor source for this set is a man older than 75 with acute or convalescent COVID-19. The CDR3 runs from the conserved cysteine through the conserved F or W. The D gene is left open where the match is weak. Clone size, where shown, is once, few, many, or a class for clones that have expanded.

size,J,D,V,CDR3,DNA
NA,TRBJ2-7,NA,TRBV5-4,CASSARRDTYEQYF,TGTGCCAGCAGCGCTCGACGGGACACCTACGAGCAGTACTTC
NA,TRBJ2-7,TRBD1,TRBV28,CASSWTGSSYEQYF,TGTGCCAGCAGTTGGACAGGGAGCTCCTACGAGCAGTACTTC
NA,TRBJ2-1,TRBD2,TRBV7-9,CASSPFPGLVHNEQFF,TGTGCCAGCAGCCCCTTCCCGGGACTAGTTCATAATGAGCAGTTCTTC
NA,TRBJ2-1,NA,TRBV19,CASSQGTTYNEQFF,TGTGCCAGTAGCCAGGGGACCACCTACAATGAGCAGTTCTTC
NA,TRBJ1-6,NA,TRBV18,CASPQGSSYNSPLHF,TGTGCCAGCCCCCAGGGGAGCTCCTATAATTCACCCCTCCACTTT
NA,TRBJ2-6,NA,TRBV6-1,CASSEGRASGANVLTF,TGTGCCAGCAGTGAGGGCAGGGCCTCTGGGGCCAACGTCCTGACTTTC
once,TRBJ1-6,TRBD1,TRBV27,CASRLTGAYNSPLHF,TGTGCCAGCAGATTGACAGGGGCCTATAATTCACCCCTCCACTTT
NA,TRBJ1-5,NA,TRBV2,CASRSGGLYDQPQHF,TGTGCCAGCAGGTCGGGGGGTTTATACGATCAGCCCCAGCATTTT
NA,TRBJ1-4,TRBD1,TRBV29-1,CSVVGTGVTEKLFF,TGCAGCGTTGTTGGGACAGGCGTTACTGAAAAACTGTTTTTT
NA,TRBJ2-2,NA,TRBV9,CASKKEGYSGELFF,TGTGCCAGCAAGAAGGAGGGCTATAGCGGGGAGCTGTTTTTT
few,TRBJ2-7,NA,TRBV7-9,CASSFWGLGGGLEQYF,TGTGCCAGCAGCTTCTGGGGACTGGGAGGAGGGCTCGAGCAGTACTTC
once,TRBJ2-3,NA,TRBV19,CASSTRVAPYTDTQYF,TGTGCCAGTAGTACCAGGGTGGCCCCCTACACAGATACGCAGTATTTT
NA,TRBJ1-1,TRBD1,TRBV9,CASSAGSHRGQPEAFF,TGTGCCAGCAGCGCCGGTTCCCACAGGGGGCAACCTGAAGCTTTCTTT
once,TRBJ2-1,TRBD2,TRBV5-1,CASSSRTSGGAASNNEQFF,TGCGCCAGCAGCTCGAGGACTAGCGGGGGGGCAGCAAGCAACAATGAGCAGTTCTTC
NA,TRBJ1-5,NA,TRBV28,CASRGGRGQPQHF,TGTGCCAGCAGAGGGGGGAGGGGTCAGCCCCAGCATTTT
NA,TRBJ2-1,TRBD1,TRBV27,CASSPGQGAPLGEQFF,TGTGCCAGCAGTCCGGGACAGGGGGCTCCCCTCGGTGAGCAGTTCTTC
few,TRBJ2-5,TRBD1,TRBV18,CASSHVQGETGGTQYF,TGTGCCAGCTCACACGTTCAAGGCGAAACAGGGGGGACCCAGTACTTC
NA,TRBJ1-6,TRBD1,TRBV30,CAWRGQGGIDSPLHF,TGTGCCTGGAGGGGACAGGGGGGAATTGATTCACCCCTCCACTTT
once,TRBJ2-7,TRBD1,TRBV3-1/TRBV3-2,CASSQGTGAPYEQYF,TGTGCCAGCAGCCAAGGTACAGGGGCGCCCTACGAGCAGTACTTC
NA,TRBJ2-2,NA,TRBV27,CASSLAGRTGELFF,TGTGCCAGCAGTTTAGCGGGACGGACCGGGGAGCTGTTTTTT
few,TRBJ1-1,NA,TRBV3-1/TRBV3-2,CASSPPGLRKAFF,TGTGCCAGCAGTCCTCCGGGACTTCGCAAAGCTTTCTTT